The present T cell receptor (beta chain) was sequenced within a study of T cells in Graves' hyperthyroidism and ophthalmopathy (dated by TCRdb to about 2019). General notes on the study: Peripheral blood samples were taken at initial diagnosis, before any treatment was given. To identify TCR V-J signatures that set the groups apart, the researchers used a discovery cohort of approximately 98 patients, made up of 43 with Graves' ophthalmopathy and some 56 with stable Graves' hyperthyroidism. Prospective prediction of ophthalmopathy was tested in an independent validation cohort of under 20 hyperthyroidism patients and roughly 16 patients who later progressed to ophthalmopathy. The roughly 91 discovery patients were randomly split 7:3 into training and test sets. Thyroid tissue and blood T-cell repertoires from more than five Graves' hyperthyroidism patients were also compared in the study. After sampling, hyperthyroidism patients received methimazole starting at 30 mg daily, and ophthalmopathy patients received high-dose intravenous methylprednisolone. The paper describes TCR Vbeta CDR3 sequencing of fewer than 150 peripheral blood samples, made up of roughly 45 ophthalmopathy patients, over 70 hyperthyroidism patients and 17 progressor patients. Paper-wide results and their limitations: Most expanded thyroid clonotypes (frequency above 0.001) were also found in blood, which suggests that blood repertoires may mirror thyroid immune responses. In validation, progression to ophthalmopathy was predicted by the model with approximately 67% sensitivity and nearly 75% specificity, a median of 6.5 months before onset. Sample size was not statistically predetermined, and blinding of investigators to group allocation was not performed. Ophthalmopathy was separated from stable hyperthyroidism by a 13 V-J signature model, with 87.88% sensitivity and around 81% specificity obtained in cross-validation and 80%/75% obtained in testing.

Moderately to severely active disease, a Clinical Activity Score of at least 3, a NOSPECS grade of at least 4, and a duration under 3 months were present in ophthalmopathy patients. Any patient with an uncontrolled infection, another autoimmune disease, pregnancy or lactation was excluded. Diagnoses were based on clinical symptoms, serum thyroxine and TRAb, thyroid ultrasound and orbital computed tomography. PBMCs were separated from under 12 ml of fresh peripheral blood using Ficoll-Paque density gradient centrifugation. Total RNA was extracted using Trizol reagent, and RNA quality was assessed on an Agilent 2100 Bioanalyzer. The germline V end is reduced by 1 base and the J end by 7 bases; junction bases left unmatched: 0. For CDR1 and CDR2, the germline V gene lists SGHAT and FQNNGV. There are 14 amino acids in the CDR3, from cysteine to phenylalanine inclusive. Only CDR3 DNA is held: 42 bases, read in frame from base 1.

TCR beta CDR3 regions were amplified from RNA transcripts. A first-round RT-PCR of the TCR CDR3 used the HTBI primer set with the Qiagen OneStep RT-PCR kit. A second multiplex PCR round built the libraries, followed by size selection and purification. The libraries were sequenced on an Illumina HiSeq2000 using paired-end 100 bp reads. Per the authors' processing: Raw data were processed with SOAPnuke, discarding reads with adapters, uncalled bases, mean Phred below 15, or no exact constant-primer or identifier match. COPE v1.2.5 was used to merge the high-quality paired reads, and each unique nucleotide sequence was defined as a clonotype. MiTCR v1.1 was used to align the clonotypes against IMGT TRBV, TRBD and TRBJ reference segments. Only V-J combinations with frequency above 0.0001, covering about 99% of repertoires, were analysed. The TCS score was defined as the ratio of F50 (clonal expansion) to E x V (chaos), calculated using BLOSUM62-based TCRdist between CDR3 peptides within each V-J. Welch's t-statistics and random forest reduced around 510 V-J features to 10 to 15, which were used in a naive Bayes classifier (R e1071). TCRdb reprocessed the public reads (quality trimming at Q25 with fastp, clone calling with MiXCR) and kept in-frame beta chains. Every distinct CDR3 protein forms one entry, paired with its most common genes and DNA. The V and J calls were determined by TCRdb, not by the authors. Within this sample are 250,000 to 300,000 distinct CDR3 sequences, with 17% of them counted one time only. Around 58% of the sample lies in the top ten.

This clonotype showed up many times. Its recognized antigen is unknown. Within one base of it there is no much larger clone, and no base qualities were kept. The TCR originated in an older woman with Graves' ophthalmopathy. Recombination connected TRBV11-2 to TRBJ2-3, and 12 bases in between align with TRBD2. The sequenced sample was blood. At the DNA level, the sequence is TGTGCCAGCAGCTTAGGGACTAGCGGGAATACGCAGTATTTT. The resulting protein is CASSLGTSGNTQYF.